These 11 T cell receptor beta chains originate from one sample sequenced in a study of spatial heterogeneity in lung cancer (dated by TCRdb to 2018 to 2020). The sample's time point label, decoded: blood taken at disease recurrence. TCR sequencing used whole RNA extracted from tumor and nontumor lung tissue, or from cryopreserved PBMC samples, without cell sorting. The receptor library was made with 5' RACE. The sequencer was a NextSeq 500. Through fastp at Q25 and MiXCR, TCRdb rebuilt clones from the public reads, retaining in-frame beta chains. Rows merge per CDR3 protein into single entries with the most common DNA and genes. The sample profile shows around 10,000 distinct CDR3 sequences; 3.9% of them were found once. The ten largest clones capture 15% to 20% of the sample. Sequenced material: PBMCs, taken at recurrence. The receptor set was obtained from a female donor with early-stage non-small cell lung cancer.

This clonotype has at least ten counts. Being off target in a library aimed at alpha chains, this beta chain has a size of little meaning. This chain uses TRBV7-2 with TRBJ2-1; D gene ambiguous. CDR3 length: 14 amino acids. V gave up 1 base and J gave up 4 bases, with 8 bases separating them. The germline gives CDR1 SGHTA, CDR2 FQGNSA. Here the CDR3 DNA reads TGTGCCAGCAGCTTAGGCTTAGCTTACAATGAGCAGTTCTTC. Translated, it gives CASSLGLAYNEQFF.

Ten or more counts support this clonotype. This beta chain is a stray sequence in a library constructed for alpha chains; its clone size is not meaningful. The rearrangement joins TRBV4-3 to TRBJ2-7; TRBD1 aligns across 8 bases. CDR1 is LGHNA and CDR2 is YSLEER in the germline V gene. The CDR3 runs 16 residues. The V and J ends lost 0 bases and 5 bases, in that order; junction bases with no gene match: 9. CDR3 sequence: CASSQDRGTGTDEQYF. The CDR3 bases are TGCGCCAGCAGCCAAGATCGGGGGACAGGCACCGACGAGCAGTACTTC.

Comment on this clonotype: This beta chain lies outside the target of a library built for alpha chains; its clone size means little. In DNA form, the CDR3 reads TGTGCCAGCAGTTTAAGAGGGTCCCGCGAGACCCAGTACTTC. Amino acid sequence: CASSLRGSRETQYF. This sequence joins TRBV27 and TRBJ2-5; a weak D match, TRBD2 (5 bases). Germline CDR1 MNHEY, CDR2 SMNVEV (reference sequence). Between the trimmed V and J ends, which lost 2 bases and 5 bases, there was a span of 12 bases. The CDR3 covers 14 residues.

This clonotype is medium-sized within its sample. This beta chain is an off-target read within a library intended for alpha chains, so its frequency means little. The rearrangement links TRBV28 to TRBJ1-6, with 10 positions matching TRBD1. The J segment lost 4 bases and the V segment lost 7 bases, leaving 10 bases of the junction unmatched. The CDR3 is made up of 17 amino acids. Germline CDR1 is MDHEN and CDR2 is SYDVKM. This CDR3 reads CASNPLGGQGYNSPLHF. CDR3 bases: TGTGCCAGCAACCCCCTGGGGGGACAGGGGTATAATTCACCCCTCCACTTT.

Within the sample, this clonotype is medium-sized. The junction departs from germline at one end; a sequencing error may be responsible. This beta chain appears as a stray read in a library generated for alpha chains; its size is not informative. The chain links TRBV6-2 or TRBV6-3 to TRBJ2-1; TRBD2 is a possible D gene (6 bases). Germline-derived CDR1 and CDR2 are MNHEY and SVGEGT. The CDR3 extends over 12 amino acids. As DNA, the CDR3 is TGTGCCAGCAGTGCGGGACCCACCTCCGGGGTCTTC. Translation gives CASSAGPTSGVF.

This clonotype came up many times. In a library made to pick up alpha chains, this beta chain is a stray read with a size that means little. The gene calls are TRBV28 and TRBJ1-1; the D gene is possibly TRBD1 (6 bases). With 2 bases removed from V and 4 bases from J, the gap between germline ends came to 17 bases. The CDR3 covers 16 residues. The germline V gene encodes CDR1 MDHEN and CDR2 SYDVKM. CDR3 DNA: TGTGCCAGCAGTTTACGGGCCTGGGGGCATCGCACTGAAGCTTTCTTT. This gives the protein CASSLRAWGHRTEAFF.

This clonotype was detected ten times or more. This beta chain is a stray read from a library made for alpha chains; its abundance is not meaningful. This chain connects TRBV12-5 to TRBJ1-5; D ambiguous. The germline V and J ends were trimmed by 0 bases and 5 bases, with 17 bases remaining between them. Germline V gene sequence: CDR1 LGHNT, CDR2 FRNRAP. The CDR3 is 17 residues long. In DNA, the CDR3 is TGTGCTAGTGGTTTGGTACCAGGTGGACTGAAAGATCAGCCCCAGCATTTT. It specifies CASGLVPGGLKDQPQHF.

Judged by abundance, this clonotype is medium-sized. This beta chain is an off-target read within a library intended for alpha chains, so its frequency means little. The chain joins TRBV3-1 to TRBJ1-4, with 10 bases that match TRBD1. The CDR3 has 18 residues. J lost 4 bases, V lost 6 bases, and 14 bases had no gene match. Germline V CDR1 and CDR2: LGHDT, YNNKEL (reference sequence). The CDR3 sequence is CASSLARDRGNGNEKLFF. The CDR3 DNA reads TGTGCCAGCAGTCTCGCCCGGGACAGGGGAAATGGTAATGAAAAACTGTTTTTT. Looking up the rest from reference TRBV3-1 and TRBJ1-4 gives the full variable domain: DTAVSQTPKYLVTQMGNDKSIKCEQNLGHDTMYWYKQDSKKFLKIMFSYNNKELIINETVPNRFSPKSPDKAHLNLHINSLELGDSAVYFCASSLARDRGNGNEKLFFGSGTQLSVL.

This clonotype was seen many times. This beta chain was picked up by a library intended for alpha chains and is off target, so its count carries little meaning. The V and J genes are TRBV7-9 and TRBJ2-1, with 11 bases fitting TRBD2. CDR1 and CDR2 (germline): SEHNR, FQNEAQ (reference sequence). The CDR3 extends over 18 amino acids. V dropped 1 base and J dropped 4; count of bases not matched to a gene: 9. CDR3 protein: CASSLVTSGGQIYNEQFF. DNA for the CDR3: TGTGCCAGCAGCTTAGTTACTAGCGGGGGCCAAATATACAATGAGCAGTTCTTC.

This clonotype has ten or more counts. With the library built for alpha chains, this beta chain is off target and its frequency is not meaningful. The chain uses TRBV4-3 and TRBJ1-2, with D possibly matching TRBD1 (5 bases). The CDR3 has 18 residues. The ends were cut back, 1 base at V and 8 bases at J, with 26 bases in the middle. CDR1 and CDR2 (germline): LGHNA, YSLEER. CDR3 nucleotides: TGCGCCAGCAGCCAAGCCTTCGTCGGTACGGCCAGGGTTCGAGGCTACACCTTC. It translates to CASSQAFVGTARVRGYTF.

This clonotype was recorded at least ten times. This beta chain lies outside the target of a library built for alpha chains; its clone size means little. The gene calls are TRBV20-1 and TRBJ2-3, with D unclear. The germline V gene encodes CDR1 DFQATT and CDR2 SNEGSKA (reference sequence). V gave up 5 bases and J gave up 0 bases, with 6 bases separating them. The CDR3 spans 12 residues. CDR3 amino acids: CSADPSTDTQYF. Written as DNA, the CDR3 is TGCAGTGCTGACCCGAGCACAGATACGCAGTATTTT.